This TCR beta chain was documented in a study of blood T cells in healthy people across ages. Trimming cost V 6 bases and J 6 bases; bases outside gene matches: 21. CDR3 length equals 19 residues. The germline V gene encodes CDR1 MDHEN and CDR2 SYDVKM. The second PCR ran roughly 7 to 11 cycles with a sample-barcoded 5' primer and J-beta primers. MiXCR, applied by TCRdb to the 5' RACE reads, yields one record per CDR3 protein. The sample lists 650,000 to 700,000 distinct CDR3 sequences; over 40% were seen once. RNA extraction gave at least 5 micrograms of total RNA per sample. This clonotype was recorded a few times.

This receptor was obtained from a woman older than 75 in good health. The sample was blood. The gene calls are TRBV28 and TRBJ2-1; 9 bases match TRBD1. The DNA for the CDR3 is TGTGCCAGCAGCCGATTCGAAGCCTCCGGGACAGGGCCTGGCAATGAGCAGTTCTTC. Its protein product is CASSRFEASGTGPGNEQFF.